This T cell receptor beta chain was sequenced in a study of technical replicates of blood from a handful of donors. Clones were sequenced by immunoSEQ multiplex PCR, and TCRdb holds only the in-frame ones, with some missing. The repertoire has more than 15,000 clones, 65% to 85% of them found once; the top ten carry roughly 9.1%. On this clone itself: Since the CDR3 does not end with the conserved phenylalanine or tryptophan, this likely comes from a read error.

The CDR3 has 13 amino acids. Trimming left V 3 bases short and J 3 bases short, with 12 bases between. Germline V lookup: CDR1 GTSNPN, CDR2 SVGIG (reference sequence). This receptor was taken from a human donor in good health. Some clones in this sample may be carry-over from other donors' samples. The sample consisted of PBMCs. The chain is built from TRBV30 and TRBJ2-7; D might be TRBD1 (6 bases). For the CDR3, the DNA is TGTGCCTGGAGGTCAACAGGGATCTACGAGCAGTACCTC. Translating gives CAWRSTGIYEQYL.